The 9 T cell receptor beta chains presented below share a single source sample, sequenced in a study of T cell responses to AZD1222 COVID-19 vaccine. The assay was immunoSEQ multiplex PCR, and TCRdb's table has in-frame clones only and misses some. The profile shows 200,000 or so clones, 85% to 95% of them singletons. The specimen was peripheral blood, collected on day 0 of AZD1222 vaccination. These receptors all come from an adult in good health.

CDR3 in DNA: TGTGCCAGCAGCCTACGGGTCTCGGGACCGAGCATTCAAAGCAATCAGCCCCAGCATTTT. It is translated as CASSLRVSGPSIQSNQPQHF. V is TRBV5-5 and J is TRBJ1-5; the D gene is possibly TRBD1 (5 bases). From germline, CDR1 is SGHKS and CDR2 YYEKEE (reference sequence). V lost 4 bases and J lost 1, with 27 bases in between. The CDR3 is 20 residues long.

This chain joins TRBV14 and TRBJ1-4, with D possibly TRBD1 on 6 matching bases. Trimming stripped 2 bases from V and 3 bases from J, with 16 bases between. The CDR3 totals 17 residues. Germline CDR1 SGHDN, CDR2 FVKESK. The CDR3 loop reads CASSQRLPGQSNEKLFF. CDR3 nucleotide sequence: TGTGCCAGCAGCCAACGCCTACCCGGACAGTCTAATGAAAAACTGTTTTTT.

V is TRBV15 and J is TRBJ2-3; D is undetermined. With 1 base removed from V and 1 base from J, the gap between germline ends came to 9 bases. The CDR3 runs 15 residues. In germline, CDR1 is LNHNV, CDR2 YYDKDF (reference sequence). Here the CDR3 reads CATSRGTAGTDTQYF. The CDR3 nucleotides read TGTGCCACCAGCAGAGGGACGGCGGGCACAGATACGCAGTATTTT.

The gene calls are TRBV19 and TRBJ2-1; 10 bases are shared with TRBD2. With V trimmed by 5 bases and J by 8 bases, 12 bases remained unmatched. The CDR3 is 16 residues long. Looked up from germline, CDR1 is LNHDA and CDR2 is SQIVND (reference sequence). CDR3 protein: CASSFDWSGGADEQFF. The CDR3 region has the DNA TGTGCCAGTAGTTTCGACTGGAGCGGGGGGGCGGATGAGCAGTTCTTC.

This chain connects TRBV5-6 to TRBJ1-4, with 10 bases that match TRBD1. The CDR3 loop spans 14 amino acids. With 4 bases clipped from V and 13 bases from J, the junction kept 10 bases outside the gene matches. The germline V gene encodes CDR1 SGHDT and CDR2 YYEEEE. The CDR3 reads CASSLGTGALRLFF. The CDR3 nucleotides are TGTGCCAGCAGCCTCGGGACAGGGGCCTTACGACTGTTTTTT.

The CDR3 region is CASRGSGNTEAFF. In DNA, the CDR3 is TGTGCCAGTAGGGGGTCCGGGAACACTGAAGCTTTCTTT. V and J are TRBV19 and TRBJ1-1; D not certain. The CDR3 consists of 13 residues. The germline V and J ends were trimmed by 6 bases and 1 base, with 9 bases remaining between them. In germline, CDR1 is LNHDA, CDR2 SQIVND (reference sequence).

V usage is TRBV3-1 (or the pseudogene TRBV3-2) and J usage is TRBJ2-4; 10 bases are shared with TRBD1. This CDR3 has 18 amino acids. V lost 4 bases, J lost 5 bases, and 14 bases stayed unmatched. The germline CDR1 and CDR2 sequences are LGHDT and YNNKEL (reference sequence). CDR3 sequence reads: CASSPAPGTGVRENIQYF. As DNA, the CDR3 is TGTGCCAGCAGCCCGGCACCCGGGACAGGGGTTCGGGAAAACATTCAGTACTTC.

V usage is TRBV7-8 and J usage is TRBJ1-3; no clear D gene. Trimming pared 1 base from V and 0 bases from J, leaving 13 bases between. Germline V gives CDR1 SGHVS, CDR2 FQNEAQ. This CDR3 comprises 17 residues. In nucleotides, the CDR3 is TGTGCCAGCAGCTTAGGTCTCCACACGAGCTCTGGAAACACCATATATTTT. It encodes CASSLGLHTSSGNTIYF.

The chain recombines TRBV11-3 with TRBJ1-1; D is unresolved. This CDR3 has 14 residues. CDR1 is SGHNT and CDR2 is YENEEA in the germline V gene. Trimming left V 4 bases short and J 0 bases short, with 9 bases between. The CDR3 DNA reads as TGTGCCAGCAGCTCGAAAGGGTTGAACACTGAAGCTTTCTTT. This encodes CASSSKGLNTEAFF.